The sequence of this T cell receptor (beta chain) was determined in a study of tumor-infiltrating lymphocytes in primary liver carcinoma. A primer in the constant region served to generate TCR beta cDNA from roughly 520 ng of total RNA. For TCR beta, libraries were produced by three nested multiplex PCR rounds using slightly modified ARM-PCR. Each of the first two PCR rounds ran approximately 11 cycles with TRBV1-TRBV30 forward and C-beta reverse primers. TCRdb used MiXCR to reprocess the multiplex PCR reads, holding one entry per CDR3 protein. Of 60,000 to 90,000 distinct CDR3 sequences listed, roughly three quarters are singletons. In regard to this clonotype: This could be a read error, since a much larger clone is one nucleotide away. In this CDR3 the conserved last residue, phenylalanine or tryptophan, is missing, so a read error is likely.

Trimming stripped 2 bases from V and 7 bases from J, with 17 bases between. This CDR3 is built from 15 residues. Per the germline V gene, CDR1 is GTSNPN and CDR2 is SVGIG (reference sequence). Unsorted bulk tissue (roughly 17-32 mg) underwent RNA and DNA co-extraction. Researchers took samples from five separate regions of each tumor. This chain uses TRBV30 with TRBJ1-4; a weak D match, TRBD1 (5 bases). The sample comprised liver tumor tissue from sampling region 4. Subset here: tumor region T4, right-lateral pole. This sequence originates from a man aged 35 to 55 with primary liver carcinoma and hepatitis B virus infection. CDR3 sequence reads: CAWSLVGTSGEKLFV. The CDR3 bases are TGTGCCTGGAGTTTAGTAGGGACGTCGGGTGAAAAACTGTTTGTT.